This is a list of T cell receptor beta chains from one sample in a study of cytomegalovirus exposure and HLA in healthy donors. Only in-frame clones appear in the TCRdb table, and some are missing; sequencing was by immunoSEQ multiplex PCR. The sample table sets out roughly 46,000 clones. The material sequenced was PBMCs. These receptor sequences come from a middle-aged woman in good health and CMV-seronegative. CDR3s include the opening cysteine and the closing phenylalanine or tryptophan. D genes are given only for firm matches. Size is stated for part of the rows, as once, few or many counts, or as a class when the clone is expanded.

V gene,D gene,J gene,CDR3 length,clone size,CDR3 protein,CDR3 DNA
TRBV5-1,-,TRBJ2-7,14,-,CASSLYTGSYEQYF,TGCGCCAGCAGCTTGTATACGGGGAGCTACGAGCAGTACTTC
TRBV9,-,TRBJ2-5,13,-,CASSLRGQETQYF,TGTGCCAGCAGCTTACGGGGGCAAGAGACCCAGTACTTC
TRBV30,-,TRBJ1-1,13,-,CAWKSSLASEDFF,TGTGCCTGGAAATCTTCCTTGGCCTCTGAAGATTTCTTT
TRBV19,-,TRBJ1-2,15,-,CASSIVRGQGYGYTF,TGTGCCAGTAGTATAGTAAGAGGACAAGGATATGGCTACACCTTC
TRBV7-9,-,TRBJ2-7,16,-,CASKLPVRDESYEQYF,TGTGCCAGCAAGCTCCCCGTGCGGGATGAGTCCTACGAGCAGTACTTC
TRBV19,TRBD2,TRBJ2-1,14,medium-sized,CASSILPTSGDQFF,TGTGCCAGTAGTATCCTGCCTACTAGCGGGGACCAGTTCTTC
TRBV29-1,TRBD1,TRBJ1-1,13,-,CSVDRGRNTEAFF,TGCAGCGTCGACAGGGGAAGAAACACTGAAGCTTTCTTT
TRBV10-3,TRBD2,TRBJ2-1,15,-,CAISGGTSGIDEQFF,TGTGCCATCAGTGGTGGGACTAGCGGGATCGATGAGCAGTTCTTC
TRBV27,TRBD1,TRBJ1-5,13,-,CASSIDRGQPQHF,TGTGCCAGCAGTATCGACAGGGGACAGCCCCAGCATTTT
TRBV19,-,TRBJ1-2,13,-,CASSIRGTYGYTF,TGTGCCAGTAGTATAAGGGGTACCTATGGCTACACCTTC
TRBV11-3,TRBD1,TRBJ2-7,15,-,CASSSSGQGGSEQYF,TGTGCCAGCAGCTCCTCGGGACAGGGAGGTAGCGAGCAGTACTTC
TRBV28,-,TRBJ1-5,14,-,CASRNSIRRQPQHF,TGTGCCAGCAGAAACTCAATTAGGAGGCAGCCCCAGCATTTT
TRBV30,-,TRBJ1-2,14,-,CAWNLQGFIYGYTF,TGTGCCTGGAACCTACAGGGTTTCATCTATGGCTACACCTTC
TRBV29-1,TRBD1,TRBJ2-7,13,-,CSVEPDRGYEQYF,TGCAGCGTTGAACCCGACAGGGGCTACGAGCAGTACTTC
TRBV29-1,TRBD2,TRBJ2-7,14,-,CSVGDGGSDYEQYF,TGCAGCGTTGGAGACGGCGGGAGCGACTACGAGCAGTACTTC
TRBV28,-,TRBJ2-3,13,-,CASTGFSTDTQYF,TGTGCCAGCACGGGGTTCTCCACAGATACGCAGTATTTT
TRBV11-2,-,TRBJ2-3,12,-,CASNHKTDTQYF,TGTGCCAGCAACCACAAAACAGATACGCAGTATTTT
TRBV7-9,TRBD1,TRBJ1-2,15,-,CASSLSPGQGKGYTF,TGTGCCAGCAGCTTAAGCCCCGGACAGGGAAAAGGCTACACCTTC
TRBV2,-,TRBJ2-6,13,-,CARQGPGANVLTF,TGTGCCAGACAGGGACCTGGGGCCAACGTCCTGACTTTC
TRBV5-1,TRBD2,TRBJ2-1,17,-,CASSLGQREADYNEQFF,TGCGCCAGCAGCTTGGGGCAGCGGGAGGCCGACTACAATGAGCAGTTCTTC
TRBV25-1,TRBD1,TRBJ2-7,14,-,CASSDDRGRYEQYF,TGTGCCAGCAGTGATGACAGGGGGCGGTACGAGCAGTACTTC
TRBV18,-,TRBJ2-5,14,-,CASSSTSTQETQYF,TGTGCCAGCTCATCCACCAGTACCCAAGAGACCCAGTACTTC
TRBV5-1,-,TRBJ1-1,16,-,CASSLERGRSNTEAFF,TGCGCCAGCAGCTTGGAGAGAGGGCGGTCAAACACTGAAGCTTTCTTT
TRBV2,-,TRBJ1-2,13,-,CASSVESGDGYTF,TGTGCCAGCAGTGTCGAATCGGGGGATGGCTACACCTTC
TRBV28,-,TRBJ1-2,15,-,CAISLRGGHDYGYTF,TGTGCCATCAGTTTGCGGGGGGGCCATGACTATGGCTACACCTTC
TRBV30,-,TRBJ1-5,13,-,CASGGAGNQPQHF,TGTGCCTCAGGTGGTGCAGGCAATCAGCCCCAGCATTTT
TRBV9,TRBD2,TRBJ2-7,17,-,CASSVAWGGSGAYEQYF,TGTGCCAGCAGCGTAGCCTGGGGGGGGAGTGGGGCCTACGAGCAGTACTTC
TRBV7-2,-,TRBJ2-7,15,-,CASSPEDVETYEQYF,TGTGCCAGCAGCCCGGAGGACGTTGAAACCTACGAGCAGTACTTC
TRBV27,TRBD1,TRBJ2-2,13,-,CASSFGTAGELFF,TGTGCCAGCAGTTTTGGGACAGCCGGGGAGCTGTTTTTT
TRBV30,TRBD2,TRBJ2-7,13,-,CAWSRGLDYEQYF,TGTGCCTGGAGTAGGGGACTAGACTACGAGCAGTACTTC
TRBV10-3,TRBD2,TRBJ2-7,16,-,CAIRGGLAGGRDEQYF,TGTGCCATCAGGGGGGGACTAGCGGGAGGGAGAGACGAGCAGTACTTC
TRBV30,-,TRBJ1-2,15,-,CAWTLRGGRLYGYTF,TGTGCCTGGACCCTTAGGGGGGGGCGCCTCTATGGCTACACCTTC
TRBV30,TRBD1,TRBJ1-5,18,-,CAWRRGTGGSLSNQPQHF,TGTGCCTGGAGACGCGGGACAGGGGGCTCCCTTTCCAATCAGCCCCAGCATTTT
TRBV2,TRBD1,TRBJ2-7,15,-,CASSEAGQGVHEQYF,TGTGCCAGCAGTGAAGCGGGCCAGGGGGTCCACGAGCAGTACTTC
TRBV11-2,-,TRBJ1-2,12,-,CASSTQGYGYTF,TGTGCCAGCAGCACCCAGGGGTATGGCTACACCTTC
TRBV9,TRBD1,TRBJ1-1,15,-,CASSRTGQLGTEAFF,TGTGCCAGCAGCCGGACAGGGCAGTTGGGCACTGAAGCTTTCTTT